The 16 T cell receptor beta chains in this list originate from one sample, sequenced in a study of regulatory T cells in long-lasting Graves disease. Specified time point: newly diagnosed GD, antithyroid drugs for less than 3 months. PBMC RNA served as the TCR library source. iRepertoire HTBI primers and Arm-PCR of CDR3 regions built TCR beta libraries. From the multiplex PCR reads, TCRdb called clonotypes with MiXCR, one entry per CDR3 protein. This sample has 250,000 to 400,000 distinct CDR3 sequences, with about a sixth found just once. The sequenced sample was peripheral blood mononuclear cells (PBMCs), obtained at new diagnosis, from a patient treated with antithyroid drugs. The receptors shown here come from a female donor with Graves disease.

This clonotype was counted a few times. The chain carries TRBV5-8 and TRBJ2-3; no clear D. TRBJ2-5 matches the DNA end more closely, so the J call is doubtful. This CDR3 has 16 amino acids. Germline assignment: CDR1 SGHTS and CDR2 YDEGEE. The CDR3, as DNA: TGTGCCAGCCTGAACCCAGACTTTTCGGGCGGTGAGACCCAGTACTTC. Its protein product is CASLNPDFSGGETQYF.

This clonotype was observed at least ten times. The chain uses TRBV5-4 and TRBJ1-1; unclear D gene. Germline assignment: CDR1 SGHNT and CDR2 YYREEE (reference sequence). The CDR3 is 14 amino acids. With 4 bases removed from V and 4 bases from J, the gap between germline ends came to 14 bases. CDR3 in amino acids: CASSPPEWGTEAFF. In DNA, the CDR3 is TGTGCCAGCAGCCCCCCTGAATGGGGCACTGAAGCTTTCTTT.

This clonotype has ten or more counts. CDR3: CSAGQGDQPQHF. The CDR3 region has the DNA TGCAGTGCCGGACAGGGGGATCAGCCCCAGCATTTT. The rearrangement joins TRBV20-1 to TRBJ1-5, with 10 bases fitting TRBD1. The CDR3 has 12 amino acids. Per the germline V gene, CDR1 is DFQATT and CDR2 is SNEGSKA (reference sequence). V dropped 6 bases and J dropped 5; count of bases not matched to a gene: 1.

J is TRBJ2-1 and V is TRBV27, with D perhaps TRBD1 or TRBD2 (5 bases each). The CDR3 totals 12 residues. The germline V gene has CDR1 MNHEY and CDR2 SMNVEV (reference sequence). With 7 bases removed from V and 7 bases from J, the gap between germline ends came to 11 bases. The CDR3 protein is CASTARGNEQFF. The CDR3 nucleotides read TGTGCCAGCACCGCGAGGGGAAATGAGCAGTTCTTC.

This clonotype was picked up many times. This chain connects TRBV5-1 to TRBJ2-1; 7 bases are shared with TRBD1. The CDR3 is made up of 15 amino acids. V dropped 4 bases and J dropped 3; count of bases not matched to a gene: 7. Germline V gene data show CDR1 as SGHRS and CDR2 as YFSETQ. This CDR3 is CASSPGQEVYNEQFF. The CDR3 DNA reads as TGCGCCAGCAGCCCTGGACAGGAGGTCTACAATGAGCAGTTCTTC.

This clonotype has ten or more counts. The V and J genes are TRBV19 and TRBJ2-1; D is unclear. CDR3 length: 15 residues. V shed 1 base and J shed 7 bases, with 14 bases lying between them. CDR1 is LNHDA and CDR2 is SQIVND in the germline V gene (reference sequence). CDR3 amino acids: CASSIVRTISNEQFF. DNA of the CDR3: TGTGCCAGTAGTATAGTCCGGACCATTAGTAATGAGCAGTTCTTC.

With regard to this clonotype: Given a far larger clone just one base away, this is likely a sequencing read error. The V call is TRBV12-3 or TRBV12-4, the J call TRBJ2-7; tentatively, D is TRBD2 (6 bases). The CDR3 extends over 14 amino acids. CDR3 residues: CASSLERGGDERYF. CDR3 DNA sequence: TGTGCCAGCAGCTTAGAAAGGGGAGGAGACGAGCGGTACTTC.

This clonotype was counted at least ten times. The chain is built from TRBV12-3 or TRBV12-4 and TRBJ1-3, with 8 bases fitting TRBD1. The V and J ends lost 2 bases and 0 bases, in that order; junction bases with no gene match: 6. The CDR3 covers 17 residues. CDR3 in DNA: TGTGCCAGCAGTTTATGGACAGGGTCGACCTCTGGAAACACCATATATTTT. Amino acids: CASSLWTGSTSGNTIYF.

The table lists this clonotype with many counts. The chain combines TRBV7-9 with TRBJ1-4, with a weak D call TRBD1 (5 bases). This CDR3 has 17 residues. Deletions cut 5 bases from V and 0 bases from J, with 16 bases between. Germline V gives CDR1 SEHNR, CDR2 FQNEAQ (reference sequence). The CDR3 nucleotides read TGTGCCAGCAGCCGTACCGGGACGAGGGCAACTAATGAAAAACTGTTTTTT. Residues: CASSRTGTRATNEKLFF. The full variable domain, rest sourced from reference TRBV7-9 and TRBJ1-4, is DTGVSQNPRHKITKRGQNVTFRCDPISEHNRLYWYRQTLGQGPEFLTYFQNEAQLEKSRLLSDRFSAERPKGSFSTLEIQRTEQGDSAMYLCASSRTGTRATNEKLFFGSGTQLSVL.

The CDR3 nucleotides read TGTGCCAGCAGCTTATGCGCGGTCGCCGGGGAGCAGTACTTC. The encoded protein is CASSLCAVAGEQYF. The V and J genes are TRBV7-3 and TRBJ2-7, with unresolved D. V lost 2 bases and J 7 bases, leaving 15 bases between the germline ends. The CDR3 spans 14 residues. The germline gives CDR1 SGHTA, CDR2 FQGTGA.

This clonotype occurred many times. This chain joins TRBV6-1 and TRBJ1-4; D remains unclear. Germline V gene lookup returns CDR1 MNHNS and CDR2 SASEGT. CDR3 length equals 14 residues. Between the trimmed V and J ends, which lost 3 bases and 6 bases, there was a span of 11 bases. The CDR3 loop reads CASSESRWDEKLFF. The CDR3 DNA is TGTGCCAGCAGTGAGTCCCGGTGGGATGAAAAACTGTTTTTT.

This clonotype was seen a handful of times. The rearrangement uses TRBV6-4 and TRBJ2-1, with TRBD2 identical over 9 bases. Germline V gene data show CDR1 as MRHNA and CDR2 as SNTAGT. The CDR3 extends over 16 amino acids. V lost 1 base to trimming and J lost 4 bases; unmatched junction nucleotides: 5. Here the CDR3 DNA reads TGTGCCAGCAGTGACTTAGCGGGAGTGGGTTACAATGAGCAGTTCTTC. It translates to CASSDLAGVGYNEQFF.

A note on this clonotype: A junction boundary mismatches the germline segment, possibly from a read error. The V and J genes are TRBV11-2 and TRBJ1-1, with TRBD1 identical over 8 bases. The CDR3 runs 15 residues. Per the germline V gene, CDR1 is SGHAT and CDR2 is FQNNGV. As DNA, the CDR3 is TGTGCCAGCAGCCGCCTGGGACAGGCCCCCTCTGGAGCTTTGTTT. This sequence encodes CASSRLGQAPSGALF.

This clonotype was observed at least ten times. This chain links TRBV28 with TRBJ1-1; no firm D call. V was trimmed by 6 bases and J by 1 base, leaving 9 bases between them. The CDR3 loop spans 13 amino acids. Germline-derived CDR1 and CDR2 are MDHEN and SYDVKM. This CDR3 is CASRDHGNTEAFF. The CDR3 DNA sequence: TGTGCCAGCAGGGATCATGGGAACACTGAAGCTTTCTTT.

About this clonotype: A read error is likely here: a far larger clone is one base away. CDR3 DNA sequence: TGTGCCAGCAGTTTTGGGTCTAGCGGGAGGTCTGAGCAGTTCTTC. The encoded protein is CASSFGSSGRSEQFF. V gene TRBV11-1 combines with J gene TRBJ2-1, with 11 bases matching TRBD2. Germline CDR1 SGHAT, CDR2 FQDESV (reference sequence). The CDR3 is 15 amino acids. V dropped 6 bases and J dropped 9; count of bases not matched to a gene: 10. The full variable domain, its missing parts supplied by reference TRBV11-1 and TRBJ2-1, is EAEVAQSPRYKITEKSQAVAFWCDPISGHATLYWYRQILGQGPELLVQFQDESVVDDSQLPKDRFSAERLKGVDSTLKIQPAELGDSAMYLCASSFGSSGRSEQFFGPGTRLTVL.

In this sample, this clonotype turned up many times. The chain has TRBV9 and TRBJ2-3; D is perhaps TRBD1 (6 bases). This CDR3 spans 14 amino acids. Looked up from germline, CDR1 is SGDLS and CDR2 is YYNGEE. V dropped 1 base and J dropped 5 bases, with 11 bases sitting between them. CDR3 sequence (DNA): TGTGCCAGCAGCGTACACCCAGGGGAAGATACGCAGTATTTT. Protein sequence: CASSVHPGEDTQYF.